In its sample, the clone carrying this T cell receptor (beta chain) was seen a few times. Antigen: not known. The junction shows a germline mismatch at one end, possibly a read error. This record comes from a study of CD8 T cells in Susac syndrome. Random-hexamer reverse transcription was applied to about 0.45 to 1 ug RNA. In TCRdb, the immunoSEQ multiplex PCR reads were re-called with MiXCR into one record per CDR3 protein. The data hold 250,000 to 300,000 distinct CDR3 sequences, with 70% to 90% observed a single time. In blood CD8+ and CD4+ T cells, TCR beta underwent sequencing. Study-level results: The study conceded that its TCR sequencing and HLA analysis involved relatively few individuals.

Germline V gives CDR1 SSHAT, CDR2 FNYEAQ (reference sequence). This CDR3 is built from 15 residues. This TCR was sampled from a human donor with multiple sclerosis. Sequenced material: CD8+ T cells from PBMCs. The J gene is TRBJ2-5, the V gene TRBV7-7; 10 nucleotides line up with TRBD2. This chain's CDR3 is CASSRTSGSQETQYF. DNA for the CDR3: TGTGCTAGCAGCCGGACTAGCGGATCCCAAGAGACCCAGTACTTC.